This T cell receptor beta chain was found in a study of T cell repertoires in cytomegalovirus infection. Points from the study as a whole: Based on cumulative public TCR beta family frequency, carriers of CMV plus the relevant HLA were identified.

V gave up 0 bases and J gave up 14 bases; unmatched junction bases: 10. There are 14 residues in the CDR3. Germline V lookup: CDR1 MNHNS, CDR2 SASEGT. This clonotype showed up just a few times. The antigen remains undetermined. TCRdb ran MiXCR on the reads and lists one entry per CDR3 protein. The sample holds some 390,000 distinct CDR3 sequences, roughly 20% seen once. The chain links TRBV6-1 to TRBJ2-1; 7 bases fit TRBD2. Sequenced input: PBMCs. This clonotype originated in a human donor in good health (CMV status not recorded). Some clones in this sample may be carry-over from other donors' samples. This CDR3 is CASSEAGLADREFF. DNA of the CDR3: TGTGCCAGCAGTGAAGCGGGTCTAGCGGACCGGGAGTTCTTC.